Listed below are T cell receptor beta chains from one sample, sequenced in a study of shared clonotypes between healthy human individuals. TCRdb keeps only in-frame clones here, not all; method: immunoSEQ multiplex PCR. The table records under 700,000 clones, roughly 95% of them present only once. What was sequenced was naive CD8+ T cells sorted from blood. These receptors were taken from a woman aged 25 to 39 in good health. The CDR3 runs from the conserved cysteine through the conserved F or W.

J gene | V gene | CDR3 length | CDR3 protein
TRBJ2-5 | TRBV5-4 | 14 | CASSLRLAEETQYF
TRBJ1-5 | TRBV27 | 14 | CASSFGRGNQPQHF
TRBJ1-5 | TRBV27 | 16 | CASSLSWDYSNQPQHF
TRBJ2-7 | TRBV10-2 | 12 | CASSVQGSEQYF
TRBJ1-2 | TRBV19 | 15 | CASSHGQLSNYGYTF
NA | TRBV7-9 | 11 | CASSYSFEQYF
TRBJ1-2 | TRBV29-1 | 11 | CSVKNSYGYTF
TRBJ2-7 | TRBV5-1 | 17 | CASRAGGVIPPSEEQYF
TRBJ1-2 | TRBV27 | 13 | CASSPQGAWGYTF
TRBJ2-3 | TRBV5-1 | 14 | CASSERGPTDTQYF
TRBJ2-2 | TRBV2 | 15 | CASSGPGQNTGELFF
TRBJ2-3 | TRBV27 | 15 | CASSPGATSTDTQYF
NA | TRBV10-3 | 11 | CAIATGVEQYF
TRBJ2-1 | TRBV28 | 15 | CASSPTVGWDNEQFF
TRBJ1-1 | TRBV16 | 14 | CASSQSSSTVKAFF
TRBJ1-4 | TRBV7-9 | 15 | CASLPGGGFGEKLFF
TRBJ2-2 | TRBV27 | 14 | CASQTGGVFGELFF
TRBJ2-7 | TRBV10-3 | 14 | CAISEDGSAYEQYF
TRBJ1-1 | TRBV28 | 13 | CASSLTLNTEAFF
TRBJ2-7 | TRBV5-1 | 13 | CASSQDGNYEQYF
TRBJ1-1 | TRBV7-2 | 15 | CASSFRTGPSAEAFF
TRBJ1-5 | TRBV27 | 13 | CASSPRVGPPQHF
TRBJ2-7 | TRBV20-1 | 11 | CSARFIDEQYF
TRBJ2-3 | TRBV6-1 | 15 | CASSEAGQWADTQYF
TRBJ2-1 | TRBV9 | 13 | CASSRDNGWEQFF
TRBJ1-2 | TRBV28 | 15 | CASSPWGVEFYGYTF
TRBJ1-2 | TRBV29-1 | 14 | CSVESPWQPYGYTF